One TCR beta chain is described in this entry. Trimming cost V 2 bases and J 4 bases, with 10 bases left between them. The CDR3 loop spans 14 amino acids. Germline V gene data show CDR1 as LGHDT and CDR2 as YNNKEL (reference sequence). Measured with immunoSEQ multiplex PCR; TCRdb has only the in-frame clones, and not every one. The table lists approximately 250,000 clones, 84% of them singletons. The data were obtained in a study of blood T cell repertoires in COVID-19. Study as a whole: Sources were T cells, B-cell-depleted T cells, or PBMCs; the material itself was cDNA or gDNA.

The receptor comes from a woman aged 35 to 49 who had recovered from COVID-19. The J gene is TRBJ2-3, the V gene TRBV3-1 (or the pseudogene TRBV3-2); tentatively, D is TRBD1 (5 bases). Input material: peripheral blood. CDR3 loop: CASSQLRASDTQYF. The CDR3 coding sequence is TGTGCCAGCAGCCAACTCAGGGCCTCAGATACGCAGTATTTT.